These T cell receptor beta chains were read from a single sample in a study of cytomegalovirus exposure and HLA in healthy donors. The protocol was immunoSEQ multiplex PCR, while the TCRdb copy is restricted to in-frame clones and leaves out a portion. The sample comprises over 250,000 clones, around 66% of which are singletons, and approximately 2.3% rests with the top ten. The sequenced sample was PBMCs. The receptors shown here come from a female donor in good health and CMV-seronegative. Both conserved end residues are part of each CDR3. The D gene is left open where the match is weak. Size tells how often a clone was seen (once, few, many) or the class of an expanded clone, and some rows leave it out.

TRBJ1-2,few,NA,TRBV27,14,TGTGCCAGCGCCCGGGGGGGCCCACTCTATGGCTACACCTTC,CASARGGPLYGYTF
TRBJ1-4,few,NA,TRBV5-1,15,TGCGCCAGCAGCGCTGAGGGCTCAACTAATGAAAAACTGTTTTTT,CASSAEGSTNEKLFF
TRBJ2-3,NA,NA,TRBV7-2,15,TGTGCCAGCAGCCTTGGGGGGAGAGAGGCTGATACGCAGTATTTT,CASSLGGREADTQYF
TRBJ2-4,NA,NA,TRBV27,17,TGTGCCAGCAGTTTAGCCCCTCTCGCGGGGACCCAAAACATTCAGTACTTC,CASSLAPLAGTQNIQYF
TRBJ2-3,NA,TRBD2,TRBV5-1,18,TGCGCCAGCAGCTTGACTGGGACACTAGCGGGAGAGGGAGATACGCAGTATTTT,CASSLTGTLAGEGDTQYF
TRBJ1-3,NA,TRBD1,TRBV6-6,16,TGTGCCAGCAGTATGGACAGGGGGAGCTCTGGAAACACCATATATTTT,CASSMDRGSSGNTIYF
TRBJ2-5,few,TRBD1,TRBV10-3,13,TGTGCCATCAGCCAGACAGGGAGAGAGACCCAGTACTTC,CAISQTGRETQYF
TRBJ2-2,NA,NA,TRBV27,15,TGTGCCAGCAGCGGGGACGGGAGGAACACCGGGGAGCTGTTTTTT,CASSGDGRNTGELFF
TRBJ2-1,once,TRBD1,TRBV2,15,TGTGCCAGCAGTGAAAGCAGGGGGCGGGTCAATGAGCAGTTCTTC,CASSESRGRVNEQFF
TRBJ2-1,NA,NA,TRBV2,15,TGTGCCAGCAGGAACAGGGGCCCGGGGGACAATGAGCAGTTCTTC,CASRNRGPGDNEQFF
TRBJ2-7,NA,TRBD2,TRBV6-5,14,TGTGCCAGCAGTTCCCCAGCGGGAGTTGCCGAGCAGTACTTC,CASSSPAGVAEQYF
TRBJ2-1,few,NA,TRBV28,16,TGTGCCAGCAGCATAGAGCGGACTCCCTCCTACAATGAGCAGTTCTTC,CASSIERTPSYNEQFF
TRBJ1-1,NA,TRBD1,TRBV19,17,TGTGCCAGTAGTCTCTATTCAGGGGGCTTTAGGAACACTGAAGCTTTCTTT,CASSLYSGGFRNTEAFF
TRBJ1-2,NA,TRBD1,TRBV9,17,TGTGCCAGCAGCGTCGACGCCATGGGACAGGGGGCGGATGGCTACACCTTC,CASSVDAMGQGADGYTF
TRBJ1-1,NA,NA,TRBV7-9,13,TGTGCCAGCAGCTTAGCGGAGGGGACTGAAGCTTTCTTT,CASSLAEGTEAFF
TRBJ1-2,NA,NA,TRBV7-9,12,TGTTCCAGCAGCTGGACGGGGTATGGCTACACCTTC,CSSSWTGYGYTF
TRBJ1-2,NA,NA,TRBV7-9,13,TGTGCCAGCAGCTTAGGGGCGGAGGATGGCTACACCTTC,CASSLGAEDGYTF
TRBJ2-3,NA,NA,TRBV7-3,14,TGTGCCAGCAGCCTCCGGACAGGCACAGATACGCAGTATTTT,CASSLRTGTDTQYF
TRBJ1-2,NA,NA,TRBV6-1,11,TGTGCCAGTGCCCGGAGGGATGGCTACACCTTC,CASARRDGYTF
TRBJ1-2,NA,TRBD1,TRBV29-1,13,TGCAGCGTGCGGGGACAGCCTAACTATGGCTACACCTTC,CSVRGQPNYGYTF
TRBJ1-1,NA,TRBD1,TRBV6-6,14,TGTGCCAGCAGTGAGACAGGGGCAAACACTGAAGCTTTCTTT,CASSETGANTEAFF
TRBJ2-2,once,TRBD2,TRBV5-1,18,TGCGCCAGCAGCACGCAGCTAGCGGGAGGCGGGGTCCCCGGGGAGCTGTTTTTT,CASSTQLAGGGVPGELFF
TRBJ2-5,NA,TRBD1,TRBV15,17,TGTGCCACCAGCAGAGAGTTACAGGGGGCAAGCCAAGAGACCCAGTACTTC,CATSRELQGASQETQYF
TRBJ2-7,NA,NA,TRBV11-1,15,TGTGCCAGCAGCTTAGCGGCAGGTACCTCCTACGAGCAGTACTTC,CASSLAAGTSYEQYF
TRBJ2-3,NA,TRBD2,TRBV2,15,TGTGCCAGCAGTGCGGCTAGCGGGAGCGCGGATACGCAGTATTTT,CASSAASGSADTQYF
TRBJ1-1,NA,NA,TRBV19,12,TGTGCCAGTAGTAGTCCGGGAGGGGAAGCTTTCTTT,CASSSPGGEAFF
TRBJ2-3,NA,TRBD2,TRBV7-3,17,TGTGCCAGCAGCTTAACGGGTCTTAGCGGGAGGACGGATACGCAGTATTTT,CASSLTGLSGRTDTQYF
TRBJ2-5,NA,NA,TRBV27,15,TGTGCCAGCAGTTTATCACCGGGAAGCCAAGAGACCCAGTACTTC,CASSLSPGSQETQYF
TRBJ2-7,few,NA,TRBV25-1,11,TGTGCCAGTCGTTCTCCGGGCGAGCAGTACTTC,CASRSPGEQYF
TRBJ1-3,NA,NA,TRBV6-1,15,TGTGCCAGCATCGCGGGACGAAGGGATGGAAACACCATATATTTT,CASIAGRRDGNTIYF
TRBJ2-1,NA,NA,TRBV5-6,14,TGTGCCAGCAGCTTGCCCAGCGGCTACAATGAGCAGTTCTTC,CASSLPSGYNEQFF
TRBJ2-2,NA,TRBD2,TRBV7-8,18,TGTGCCAGCAGCTTAGCGGGGACTAGCGGGAGGAACACCGGGGAGCTGTTTTTT,CASSLAGTSGRNTGELFF
TRBJ1-5,NA,TRBD1,TRBV6-1,16,TGTGCCAGCAGTGGATTTCCGGGACAGGGGTATCATCCCCAGCATTTT,CASSGFPGQGYHPQHF
TRBJ2-7,once,NA,TRBV5-1,15,TGCGCCAGCAGGCCCTCGGGAGTACCCACGTACGAGCAGTACTTC,CASRPSGVPTYEQYF
TRBJ2-3,NA,TRBD2,TRBV11-3,16,TGTGCCAGCAGCACCCGGACTAGCGGGAGTTCAGATACGCAGTATTTT,CASSTRTSGSSDTQYF
TRBJ2-7,few,NA,TRBV2,13,TGTGCCAGCAGTGTTTACGGGGCCTACGAGCAGTACTTC,CASSVYGAYEQYF
TRBJ2-7,NA,NA,TRBV7-8,18,TGTGCCAGCAGCTTACTTCAGCTACTACGTTTTTCTCAATACGAGCAGTACTTC,CASSLLQLLRFSQYEQYF
TRBJ2-7,once,TRBD2,TRBV5-1,17,TGCGCCAGCAGCCGCGGTGAAATTAGCGGGGTCTCCTACGAGCAGTACTTC,CASSRGEISGVSYEQYF
TRBJ2-7,once,NA,TRBV2,16,TGTGCCAGCAGTGAAGAGACTATGGGGATATCCTACGAGCAGTACTTC,CASSEETMGISYEQYF
TRBJ1-2,once,TRBD1,TRBV6-5,13,TGTGCCAGCACCCCACAGGGGAGGCTTGGCTACACCTTC,CASTPQGRLGYTF
TRBJ2-7,NA,TRBD1,TRBV7-6,14,TGTGCCAGCAGCCCGGACAGGGCGTCGGACGAGCAGTACTTC,CASSPDRASDEQYF
TRBJ1-4,few,NA,TRBV6-1,15,TGTGCCAGCAGTGATGGCCTAGCTCGGGGTGAAAAACTGTTTTTT,CASSDGLARGEKLFF
TRBJ1-5,NA,NA,TRBV7-2,16,TGTGCCAGCAGCTCCCCAGGTGGGGCCCTCAATCAGCCCCAGCATTTT,CASSSPGGALNQPQHF
TRBJ2-3,NA,NA,TRBV7-6,12,TGTGCCAGCAGCGCCGGGACAGATACGCAGTATTTT,CASSAGTDTQYF
TRBJ2-7,NA,TRBD1,TRBV27,12,TGTGCCAGTTGGGGGGACAGGGGCGAGCAGTACTTC,CASWGDRGEQYF
TRBJ2-7,once,NA,TRBV4-1,15,TGCGCCAGCAGCCCCCTGCGCGACGTCGGGTACGAGCAGTACTTC,CASSPLRDVGYEQYF
TRBJ1-3,NA,NA,TRBV5-4,15,TGTGCCAGCAGCTTGCTCGCGAACAGGGGAAACACCATATATTTT,CASSLLANRGNTIYF
TRBJ2-1,NA,TRBD2,TRBV7-9,17,TGTGCCAGCAGCTTAGGTAGCGGGGCAAGCTCCTACAATGAGCAGTTCTTC,CASSLGSGASSYNEQFF
TRBJ2-3,NA,TRBD1,TRBV5-1,15,TGCGCCAGCAGCGGAGAGGGACAGCTTACAGATACGCAGTATTTT,CASSGEGQLTDTQYF
TRBJ2-7,few,NA,TRBV29-1,15,TGCAGCGTTGTGGGGGGGCCTCCCTTAATCTACGAGCAGTACTTC,CSVVGGPPLIYEQYF
TRBJ1-1,NA,NA,TRBV11-2,15,TGTGCCAGCAGCTTAGATACCAGGGTGCCCACTGAAGCTTTCTTT,CASSLDTRVPTEAFF
TRBJ2-1,NA,NA,TRBV2,11,TGTGCCAGCATGGTGGAGTTAGAGCAGTTCTTC,CASMVELEQFF
TRBJ1-5,NA,TRBD1,TRBV27,19,TGTGCCAGCAATTCCGTAGGGGACAGGGGGCGCGATGGCAATCAGCCCCAGCATTTT,CASNSVGDRGRDGNQPQHF